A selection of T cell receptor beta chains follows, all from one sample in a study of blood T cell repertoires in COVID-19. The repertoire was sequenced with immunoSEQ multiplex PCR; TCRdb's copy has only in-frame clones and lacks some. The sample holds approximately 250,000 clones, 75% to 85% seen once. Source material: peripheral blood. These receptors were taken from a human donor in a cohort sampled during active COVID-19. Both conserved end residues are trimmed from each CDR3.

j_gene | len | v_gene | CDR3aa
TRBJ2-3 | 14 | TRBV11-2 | ASSTWGSGNTDTQY
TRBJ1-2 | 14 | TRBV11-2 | ASSLDLSAANYGYT
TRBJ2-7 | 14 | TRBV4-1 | ASSPAVKAGTHEQY
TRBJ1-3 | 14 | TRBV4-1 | ASSQQQGAWGNTIY
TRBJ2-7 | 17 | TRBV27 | ASSPRSSLLTSGRVEQY
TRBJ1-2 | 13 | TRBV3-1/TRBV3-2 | ASSQDTGGVYGYT
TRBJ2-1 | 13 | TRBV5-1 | ASSLVSGGLIEQF
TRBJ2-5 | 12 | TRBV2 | ATSGRGQGETQY
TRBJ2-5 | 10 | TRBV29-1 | SVGSGEETQY
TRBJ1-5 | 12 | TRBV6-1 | ASIGGYGGKPQH
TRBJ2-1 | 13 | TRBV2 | ASSEGLLAGGEQF
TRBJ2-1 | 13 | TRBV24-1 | ATSAEGGPYNEQF
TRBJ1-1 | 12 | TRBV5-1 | ASSPGGEGTEAF
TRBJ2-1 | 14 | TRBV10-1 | ASSEGLALPGNEQF
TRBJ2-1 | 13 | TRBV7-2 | ASTLPRTGGGEQF
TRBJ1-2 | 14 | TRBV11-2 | ASSLFADRGIRGYT
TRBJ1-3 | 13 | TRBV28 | ASTLLDREGNTIY
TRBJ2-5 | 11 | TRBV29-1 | SVDGRVGETQY
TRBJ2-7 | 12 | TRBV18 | ASSPPADKYEQY
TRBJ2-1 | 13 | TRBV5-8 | ASSSTSGNYNEQF
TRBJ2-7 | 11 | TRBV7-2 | ASSLARAYEQY
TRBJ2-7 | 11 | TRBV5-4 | ASSSKGAYEQY
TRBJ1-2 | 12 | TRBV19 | ASNPYQGTYGYT
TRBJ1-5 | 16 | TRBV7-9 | ASSADRGAGYWNQPQH
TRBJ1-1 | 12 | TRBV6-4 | ASRKGQENTEAF
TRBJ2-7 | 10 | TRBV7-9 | ASRQTGGEQY
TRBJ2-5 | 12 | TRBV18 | ASSPPGGVETQY
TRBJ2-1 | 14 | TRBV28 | ASSRSGTGYMDEQF
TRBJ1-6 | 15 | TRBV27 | ASSLSAGLSYNSPLH
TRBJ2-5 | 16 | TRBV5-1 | ASSPGLAGGALLETQY
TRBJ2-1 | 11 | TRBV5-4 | ASSSRDSHEQF